This T cell receptor (beta chain) originates from a study of beta chain features in type 1 diabetes. Findings of the study overall: TCRB CDR3s were moderately but significantly shorter in Type 1 diabetes patients in all four CD4+ subsets. Cells with high TCR expression could be over-represented by cDNA sequencing.

In the case of this clone: Its antigen remains unknown.

The authors reverse transcribed all of the isolated RNA, so sequencing captured expressed TCRB transcripts. Measured with immunoSEQ multiplex PCR; TCRdb has only the in-frame clones, and not every one. The table shows about 740,000 clones, with about an eighth occurring only once. The CDR3 covers 14 residues. The V and J ends lost 2 bases and 3 bases, in that order; junction bases with no gene match: 5. Germline-derived CDR1 and CDR2 are GTSNPN and SVGIG (reference sequence). Sequencing was done on a sample of naive CD4+ T cells from blood. This TCR was recovered from a man aged 18 to 30 with type 1 diabetes. The rearrangement uses TRBV30 and TRBJ2-7; 9 nucleotides agree with TRBD1. In DNA, the CDR3 is TGTGCCTGGAGTCAAGGGACAGGGAGCTACGAGCAGTACTTC. Translated, it gives CAWSQGTGSYEQYF.